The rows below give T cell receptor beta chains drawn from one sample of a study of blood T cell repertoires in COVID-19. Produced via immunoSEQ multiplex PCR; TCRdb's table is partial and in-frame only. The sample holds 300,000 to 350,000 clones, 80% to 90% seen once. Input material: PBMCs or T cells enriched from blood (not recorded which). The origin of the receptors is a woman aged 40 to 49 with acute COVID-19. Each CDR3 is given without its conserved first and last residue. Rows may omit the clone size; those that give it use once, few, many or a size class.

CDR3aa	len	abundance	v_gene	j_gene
ASSQEVLRGDQPQH	14	few	TRBV3-1/TRBV3-2	TRBJ1-5
ASSSGAGTTYEQY	13	few	TRBV7-9	TRBJ2-7
ASSYVLADVSEAF	13	.	TRBV6-6	TRBJ1-1
ASRPTGRESSPLH	13	few	TRBV7-2	TRBJ1-6
ASRVPAGTSRNEQF	14	.	TRBV28	TRBJ2-1
ASSAFGNQPQH	11	.	TRBV6-5	TRBJ1-5
ASSYRNTEAF	10	few	TRBV3-1/TRBV3-2	TRBJ1-1
ASSTGTATLYGYT	13	.	TRBV5-5	TRBJ1-2
ASSVQYNEQF	10	.	TRBV19	TRBJ2-1
ASSRGQGSGETQY	13	.	TRBV9	TRBJ2-5
ASSLVTGGLWTEAF	14	.	TRBV5-1	TRBJ1-1
ASSRFQGARGANVLT	15	once	TRBV6-2/TRBV6-3	TRBJ2-6
ASSRTRTGNSPLH	13	.	TRBV6-2/TRBV6-3	TRBJ1-6
ASSSSHRGLKHTQY	14	.	TRBV14	TRBJ2-3
ASSFSTPRNQF	11	.	TRBV28	TRBJ2-1
ASSQDPDRIDGYT	13	.	TRBV4-3	TRBJ1-2
ASSGNRGSKNIQY	13	.	TRBV28	TRBJ2-4
ASSQTTGFSNQPQH	14	.	TRBV3-1/TRBV3-2	TRBJ1-5
ASSFGRGIADEQF	13	.	TRBV28	TRBJ2-1
ASSFRQQETQY	11	.	TRBV7-9	TRBJ2-5
ASSRDSNYEQY	11	.	TRBV6-2/TRBV6-3	TRBJ2-7
ASSTSGLHGSPLH	13	.	TRBV7-2	TRBJ1-6
ASTLLAGGSYEQY	13	.	TRBV7-2	TRBJ2-7
ASSPGNEQF	9	.	TRBV5-5	TRBJ2-1